This entry concerns a single T cell receptor (beta chain). The target of this receptor is not known. Base quality data are lacking; no much larger clone is found one base away. The sample comes from a study of blood T cell repertoires in COVID-19 (dated by TCRdb to the early 2020s). About the full investigation: Collaborator samples came from the United States, Italy and Spain and covered acute and convalescent phases of COVID-19. Sample metadata almost always included a de-identified subject ID, COVID-19 status, age in years and sex. The repertoires were released in a freely available public database meant as a resource for research on the immune response to SARS-CoV-2. Where available, HLA class I and class II types were taken from metadata supplied by the sample provider and were not determined by assay-based typing. The dataset comprised deeply sampled blood TCRbeta repertoires from subjects exposed to, actively infected with, or recovered from COVID-19. The prospective study material was composed of cDNA or gDNA derived from T cells, B-cell-depleted T cells, or PBMCs. The samples were drawn from two sources: the first 160 participants of the ongoing ImmuneRACE study, and 950 to 1,500 subjects contributed by 6 global collaborators.

The germline V gene sets CDR1 to LGHNT and CDR2 to FRNRAP. The junction carries 13 bases between V and J, which are trimmed by 1 base and 4 bases respectively. The CDR3 covers 15 residues, taking in both the cysteine and the phenylalanine. Of the read, only the CDR3 DNA is kept; its 45 bases are in frame from base 1. Enrolling through a virtual design, the prospective study's participants ranged in age from about 18 to 89 years and lived across about two dozen United States geographic areas. In the prospective study, participants were assigned to cohorts based on the clinical history participants reported in a screening survey and a study questionnaire. Recovered participants in ImmuneRACE Cohort 3 were defined as having two consecutive negative NP/OP PCR tests, clearance from a healthcare professional, or resolution of symptoms. Mobile phlebotomists in the prospective study collected whole blood, serum and a nasopharyngeal or oropharyngeal swab from every participant. Over an approximately two-month period, participants in the prospective study had the option of providing additional blood draws and questionnaires. Before DNA extraction, prospective study blood samples were shipped either frozen or at room temperature.

TCRbeta CDR3 regions were amplified from genomic DNA using the immunoSEQ Assay, a bias-controlled multiplex PCR. The original methods were these. The number of nucleated cells in each sample was estimated from the amplification of reference gene primers within the assay. To quantify the absolute abundance of each unique TCRbeta CDR3 rearrangement, sequence reads were collapsed and filtered. Productive Simpson clonality was computed per sample as the square root of Simpson's diversity index over productive rearrangements. TCRdb took over this immuneACCESS table, retaining in-frame rearrangements with V and J assigned. Such tables are incomplete; in checked studies, under half of the missing clones stem from an unresolved V gene, and the remainder is unexplained. V and J calls and clone size come straight from that table; D and trimming were deduced from the DNA. Across this sample there are hundreds of thousands of clones, with roughly 84% seen only once. Clones ranked in the top ten supply 1% of the sample.

What the authors observed across the whole study: How much clinical and demographic metadata was included differed by source and by participant, and the metadata was provided uncurated.

This chain joins TRBV12-5 to TRBJ1-2; the D gene is possibly TRBD1, with 6 bases matching. The material sequenced was PBMCs or T cells enriched from blood (not recorded which). This receptor was obtained from a woman aged 25 to 39 who had recovered from COVID-19. The DNA sequence follows: TGTGCTAGTGGTTTGGGAGCAGGGGAGGGCTATGGCTACACCTTC. Its amino acids are CASGLGAGEGYGYTF.